This T cell receptor beta chain emerged from a study of cytomegalovirus exposure and HLA in healthy donors. Study-level points and caveats: It was confirmed in vitro that a few of the CMV-associated chains were specific for CMV antigens. TCR beta V- and J-gene trimming, according to a later analysis, was linked to a missense DCLRE1C variant. A later analysis associated around 17,000 TCR beta sequences with HLA alleles at a 0.05 false discovery rate. Overall, roughly 160 TCR beta chains were annotated as cytomegalovirus-associated.

PCR amplification relied on 60 Vbeta primers (plus 13 Jbeta primers). Sequencing used immunoSEQ multiplex PCR; TCRdb keeps in-frame clones, though not all of them. The sample shows 75,000 to 100,000 clones, around 77% of them seen only once. With respect to this clone: Its antigen is unidentified.

Specimen: PBMCs. The TCR sequence derives from a man between 35 and 55 years old in good health and CMV-seronegative.

Here the CDR3 DNA reads TGTGCCAGCCTCCAGGACAGGGCTGAGCAGTTCTTC. Its protein is CASLQDRAEQFF. The genes are TRBV2 and TRBJ2-1, with 8 bases fitting TRBD1. Germline V gene sequence: CDR1 SNHLY, CDR2 FYNNEI. The CDR3 covers 12 residues. Unmatched junction bases numbered 6, after V lost 8 bases and J lost 9 bases.